This T cell receptor beta chain is from a study of T cells in Graves' hyperthyroidism and ophthalmopathy. The CDR3 runs 15 residues. V was pared by 3 bases and J by 8 bases, with 16 bases between. The germline V gene encodes CDR1 SEHNR and CDR2 FQNEAQ (reference sequence). It was RNA transcripts that yielded the amplified TCR beta CDR3 regions. When the TCR CDR3 underwent first-round RT-PCR, the HTBI primer set was used. TCRdb reanalysed the multiplex PCR reads using MiXCR and keeps one entry per CDR3 protein. The sample contains about 590,000 distinct CDR3 sequences, approximately 14% of which appear only once.

The chain joins TRBV7-9 to TRBJ1-4; unclear D gene. This receptor was identified in a young woman with Graves' ophthalmopathy. Sequencing was carried out using blood. The CDR3 DNA is TGTGCCAGCAGCTTGAGGAGGACGGATAAGGAAAAACTGTTTTTT. Encoded protein: CASSLRRTDKEKLFF.